This is a list of T cell receptor beta chains from one sample in a study of shared clonotypes between healthy human individuals. Profiled with immunoSEQ multiplex PCR; TCRdb holds only in-frame clones, not every one. The sample comprises approximately 1.1 million clones, around 78% of which are singletons, and more than 0.45% rests with the top ten. Material: memory CD4+ T cells from PBMCs. Receptor source: a man aged 18 to 29 in good health. Some clones in this sample may be carry-over from other donors' samples. Each CDR3 is given with its conserved first and last residue. The order of the fields is clone size, V gene, CDR3 protein. Size values are once, few and many counts, or a class for expanded clones, and some rows have none.

>NA|TRBV5-6
CASSYRTSGRPPLQFF
>few|TRBV19
CASSTGWTMNTEAFF
>NA|TRBV11-2
CASSFVTGGITEAFF
>NA|TRBV30
CAWSVGGKGEKLFF
>once|TRBV5-6
CASSSILLSNAFF
>NA|TRBV28
CASSYTVQAFEEETQYF
>once|TRBV7-2
CASSRGTAQSSGNTIYF
>few|TRBV6-5
CASSPSGRGETQYF
>NA|TRBV6-6
CASSPRGRGAFGYTF
>NA|TRBV30
CAWSRGTAANTDTQYF
>NA|TRBV6-1
CASSGDSPYSNQPQHF
>NA|TRBV9
CASSGSVLETQYF
>NA|TRBV28
CASSSGGVTSYGYTF
>NA|TRBV5-6
CASSLRTGLSGETQYF
>NA|TRBV19
CASSSTNQPQHF
>NA|TRBV18
CASSRGGGGYSNQPQHF
>once|TRBV5-4
CASSLGLAGAVDTQYF
>NA|TRBV6-5
CASTDPVSGYTF
>NA|TRBV7-3
CASSSLAGEQFF
>NA|TRBV27
CASSPADRYSGNTIYF
>NA|TRBV9
CASSWDSSNTGELFF
>many|TRBV7-9
CASSLWGEGTEAFF